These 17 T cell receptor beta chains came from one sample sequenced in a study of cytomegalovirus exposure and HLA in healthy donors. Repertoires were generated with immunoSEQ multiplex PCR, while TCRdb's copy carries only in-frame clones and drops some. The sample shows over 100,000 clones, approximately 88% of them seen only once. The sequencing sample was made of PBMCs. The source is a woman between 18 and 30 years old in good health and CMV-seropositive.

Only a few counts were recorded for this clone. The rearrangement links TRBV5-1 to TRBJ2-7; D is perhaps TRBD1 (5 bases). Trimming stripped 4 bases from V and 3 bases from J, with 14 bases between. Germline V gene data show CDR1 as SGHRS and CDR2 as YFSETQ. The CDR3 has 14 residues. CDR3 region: CASSVSLTVYEQYF. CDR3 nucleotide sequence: TGCGCCAGCAGCGTGAGTTTGACAGTCTACGAGCAGTACTTC.

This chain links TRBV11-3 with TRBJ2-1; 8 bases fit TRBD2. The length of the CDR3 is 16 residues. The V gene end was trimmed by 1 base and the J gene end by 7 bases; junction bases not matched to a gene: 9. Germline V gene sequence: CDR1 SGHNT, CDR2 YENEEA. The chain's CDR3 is CASSLGENSGNNEQFF. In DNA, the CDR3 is TGTGCCAGCAGCTTAGGAGAAAATAGCGGGAATAATGAGCAGTTCTTC.

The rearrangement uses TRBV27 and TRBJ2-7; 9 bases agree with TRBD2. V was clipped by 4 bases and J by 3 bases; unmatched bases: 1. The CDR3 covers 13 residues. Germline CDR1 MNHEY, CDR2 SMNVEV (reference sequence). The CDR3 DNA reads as TGTGCCAGCAGTTCGACTAGCGGCTACGAGCAGTACTTC. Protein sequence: CASSSTSGYEQYF.

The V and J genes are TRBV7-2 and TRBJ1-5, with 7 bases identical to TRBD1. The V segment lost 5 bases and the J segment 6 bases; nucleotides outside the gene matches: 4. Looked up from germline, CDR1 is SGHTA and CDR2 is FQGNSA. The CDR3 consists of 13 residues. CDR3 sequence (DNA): TGTGCCAGCAGCGCGTACAGGGGTCAGCCCCAGCATTTT. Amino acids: CASSAYRGQPQHF.

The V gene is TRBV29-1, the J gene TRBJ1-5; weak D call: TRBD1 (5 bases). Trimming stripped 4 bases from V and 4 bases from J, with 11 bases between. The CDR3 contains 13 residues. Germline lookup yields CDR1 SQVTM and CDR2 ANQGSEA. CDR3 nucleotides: TGCAGCGTTGGCCAGGGCACAAATCAGCCCCAGCATTTT. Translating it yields CSVGQGTNQPQHF.

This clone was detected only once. The CDR3 region is CASSLVVEEQYF. DNA of the CDR3: TGTGCCAGCAGCTTAGTTGTGGAGGAGCAGTACTTC. The genes are TRBV11-2 and TRBJ2-7; D ambiguous. V was trimmed by 1 base and J by 7 bases, leaving 8 bases between them. Germline CDR1 reads SGHAT; CDR2 reads FQNNGV. The CDR3 length is 12 residues.

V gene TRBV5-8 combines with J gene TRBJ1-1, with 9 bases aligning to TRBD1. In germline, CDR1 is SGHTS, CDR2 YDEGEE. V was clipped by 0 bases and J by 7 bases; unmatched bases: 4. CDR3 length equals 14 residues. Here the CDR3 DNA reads TGTGCCAGCAGCTTGGCCGGGACAGGGTTTGAAGCTTTCTTT. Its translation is CASSLAGTGFEAFF.

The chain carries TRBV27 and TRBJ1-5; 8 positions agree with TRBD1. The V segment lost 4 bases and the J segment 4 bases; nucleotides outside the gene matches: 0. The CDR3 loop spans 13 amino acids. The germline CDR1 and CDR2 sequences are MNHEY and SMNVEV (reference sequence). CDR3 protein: CASSWTGNQPQHF. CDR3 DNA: TGTGCCAGCAGTTGGACAGGGAATCAGCCCCAGCATTTT.

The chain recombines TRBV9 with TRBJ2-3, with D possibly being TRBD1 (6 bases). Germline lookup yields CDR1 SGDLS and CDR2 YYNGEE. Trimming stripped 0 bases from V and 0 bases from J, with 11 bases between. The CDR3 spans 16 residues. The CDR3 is CASSVVGAPSTDTQYF. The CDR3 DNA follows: TGTGCCAGCAGCGTAGTGGGGGCGCCTAGCACAGATACGCAGTATTTT.

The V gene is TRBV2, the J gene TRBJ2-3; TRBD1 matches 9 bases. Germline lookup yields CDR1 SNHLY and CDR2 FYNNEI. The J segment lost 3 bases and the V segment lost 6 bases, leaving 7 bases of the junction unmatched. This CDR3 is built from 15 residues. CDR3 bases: TGTGCCAGCAGCGCCGGGACAGGGAGGACAGATACGCAGTATTTT. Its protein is CASSAGTGRTDTQYF.

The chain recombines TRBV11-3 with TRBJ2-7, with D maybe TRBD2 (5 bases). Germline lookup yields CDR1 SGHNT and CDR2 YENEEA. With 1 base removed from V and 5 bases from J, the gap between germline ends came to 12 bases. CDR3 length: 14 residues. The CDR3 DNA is TGTGCCAGCAGCTTAGGATTGGACGGGGACGAGCAGTACTTC. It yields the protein CASSLGLDGDEQYF.

The CDR3 sequence: CASSLGQGRSYTEAFF. The CDR3 region has the DNA TGTGCCAGCAGCTTGGGACAGGGAAGGAGTTACACTGAAGCTTTCTTT. The chain combines TRBV7-9 with TRBJ1-1; 9 positions agree with TRBD1. Trimming cost V 3 bases and J 3 bases; bases outside gene matches: 8. The CDR3 spans 16 residues. Germline V gives CDR1 SEHNR, CDR2 FQNEAQ (reference sequence).

As DNA, the CDR3 is TGTGCCAGCAGCTTAGGGACAGACTCCTACGAGCAGTACTTC. Residues: CASSLGTDSYEQYF. This sequence joins TRBV7-8 and TRBJ2-7, with D maybe TRBD1 (6 bases). In germline, CDR1 is SGHVS, CDR2 FQNEAQ. The length of the CDR3 is 14 residues. Trimming pared 1 base from V and 0 bases from J, leaving 7 bases between.

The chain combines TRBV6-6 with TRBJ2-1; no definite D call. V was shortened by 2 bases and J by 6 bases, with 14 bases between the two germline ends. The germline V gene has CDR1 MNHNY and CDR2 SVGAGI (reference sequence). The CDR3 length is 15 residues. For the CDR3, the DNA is TGTGCCAGCAGTTACGCCAACCCGCGGAGCAATGAGCAGTTCTTC. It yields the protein CASSYANPRSNEQFF.

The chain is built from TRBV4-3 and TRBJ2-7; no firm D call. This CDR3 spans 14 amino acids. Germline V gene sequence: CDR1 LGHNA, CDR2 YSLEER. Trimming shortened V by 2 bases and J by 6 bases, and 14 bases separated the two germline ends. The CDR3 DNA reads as TGCGCCAGCAGCCAATCTCGGTATAGTATCGAGCAGTACTTC. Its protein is CASSQSRYSIEQYF.

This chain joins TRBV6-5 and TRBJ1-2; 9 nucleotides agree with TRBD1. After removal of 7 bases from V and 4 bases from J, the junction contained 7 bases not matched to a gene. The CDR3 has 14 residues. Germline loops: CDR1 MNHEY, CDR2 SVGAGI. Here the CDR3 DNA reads TGTGCCAGCAAGCGGGACAGGGAATTCTATGGCTACACCTTC. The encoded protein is CASKRDREFYGYTF.

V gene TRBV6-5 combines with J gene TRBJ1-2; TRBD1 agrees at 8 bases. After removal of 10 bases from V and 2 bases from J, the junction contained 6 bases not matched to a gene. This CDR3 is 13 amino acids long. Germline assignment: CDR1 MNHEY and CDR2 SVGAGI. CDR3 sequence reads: CAISRGPNYGYTF. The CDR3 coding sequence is TGTGCCATTAGCAGGGGGCCGAACTATGGCTACACCTTC.